Each of the 4 T cell receptor beta chains below was sequenced from the same sample in a study of T cell responses to AZD1222 COVID-19 vaccine. Assay used: immunoSEQ multiplex PCR; TCRdb lists only in-frame clones, some missing. The sample shows about 89,000 clones, around nine tenths of them seen only once. Here the sequenced sample was peripheral blood, taken on day 0 of MenACWY control vaccination. These receptors were obtained from an adult in good health.

The chain recombines TRBV11-2 with TRBJ1-2, with D perhaps TRBD1 (5 bases). Germline V gene data show CDR1 as SGHAT and CDR2 as FQNNGV. The CDR3 spans 13 residues. Trimming took off 1 base at V and 6 bases at J, with 9 bases between the two ends. For the CDR3, the DNA is TGTGCCAGCAGCTTAGCCAGGGTCCATGGCTACACCTTC. Translation: CASSLARVHGYTF. Full variable domain (missing parts from reference TRBV11-2 and TRBJ1-2): EAGVAQSPRYKIIEKRQSVAFWCNPISGHATLYWYQQILGQGPKLLIQFQNNGVVDDSQLPKDRFSAERLKGVDSTLKIQPAKLEDSAVYLCASSLARVHGYTFGSGTRLTVV.

The chain employs TRBV21-1 and TRBJ2-6; TRBD2 was called by the table and not checked on the DNA. TRBV21-1 is a known pseudogene. This CDR3 comprises 15 residues. The CDR3: CASSKRIIGANVLTF. CDR3 bases: TGTGCCAGCAGCAAGAGAATAATCGGGGCCAACGTCCTGACTTTC.

The rearrangement uses TRBV28 and TRBJ1-1; possible D gene TRBD1, 5 bases. V lost 3 bases, J lost 4 bases, and 12 bases lay in between. Germline V gives CDR1 MDHEN, CDR2 SYDVKM. The length of the CDR3 is 14 residues. CDR3 DNA: TGTGCCAGCAGTTTGGCCAGGGAGGGCACTGAAGCTTTCTTT. Translation gives CASSLAREGTEAFF.

The J gene is TRBJ2-2, the V gene TRBV5-5, with a tentative D call TRBD2 (5 bases). CDR1 SGHKS and CDR2 YYEKEE come from the germline V gene (reference sequence). V lost 6 bases, J lost 2 bases, and 11 bases lay in between. The CDR3 length is 14 residues. CDR3 region: CASKMGVNTGELFF. The CDR3 nucleotides read TGTGCCAGCAAGATGGGAGTTAACACCGGGGAGCTGTTTTTT.